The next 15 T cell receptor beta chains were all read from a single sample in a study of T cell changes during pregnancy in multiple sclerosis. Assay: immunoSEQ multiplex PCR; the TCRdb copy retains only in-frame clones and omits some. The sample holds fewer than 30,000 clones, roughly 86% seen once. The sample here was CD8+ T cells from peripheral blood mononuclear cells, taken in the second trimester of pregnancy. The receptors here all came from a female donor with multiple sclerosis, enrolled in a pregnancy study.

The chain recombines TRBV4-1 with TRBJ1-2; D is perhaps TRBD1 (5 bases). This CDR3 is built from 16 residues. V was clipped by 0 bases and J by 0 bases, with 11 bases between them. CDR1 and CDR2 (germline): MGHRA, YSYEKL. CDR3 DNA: TGCGCCAGCAGCCAAGAAGGATCAGGGACTAACTATGGCTACACCTTC. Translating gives CASSQEGSGTNYGYTF.

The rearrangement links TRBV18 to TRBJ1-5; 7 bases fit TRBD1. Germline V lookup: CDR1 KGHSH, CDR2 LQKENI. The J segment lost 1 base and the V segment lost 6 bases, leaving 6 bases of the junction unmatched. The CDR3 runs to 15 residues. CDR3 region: CASSELTGSNQPQHF. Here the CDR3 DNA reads TGTGCCAGCTCGGAGCTGACAGGGAGCAATCAGCCCCAGCATTTT.

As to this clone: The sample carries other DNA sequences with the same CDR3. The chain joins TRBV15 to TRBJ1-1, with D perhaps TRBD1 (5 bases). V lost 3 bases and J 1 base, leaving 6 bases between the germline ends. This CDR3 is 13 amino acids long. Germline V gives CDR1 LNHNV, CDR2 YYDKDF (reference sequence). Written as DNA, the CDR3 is TGTGCCACCAGCAGGACAGAGAACACTGAAGCTTTCTTT. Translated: CATSRTENTEAFF. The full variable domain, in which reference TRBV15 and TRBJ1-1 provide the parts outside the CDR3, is DAMVIQNPRYQVTQFGKPVTLSCSQTLNHNVMYWYQQKSSQAPKLLFHYYDKDFNNEADTPDNFQSRRPNTSFCFLDIRSPGLGDTAMYLCATSRTENTEAFFGQGTRLTVV.

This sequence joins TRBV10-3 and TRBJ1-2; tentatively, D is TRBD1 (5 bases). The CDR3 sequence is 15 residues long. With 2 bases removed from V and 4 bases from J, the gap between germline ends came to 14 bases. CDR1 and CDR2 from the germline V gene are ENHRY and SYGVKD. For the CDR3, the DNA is TGTGCCATCAGTGAGGGGGCAGATTTTTTCTATGGCTACACCTTC. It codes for CAISEGADFFYGYTF.

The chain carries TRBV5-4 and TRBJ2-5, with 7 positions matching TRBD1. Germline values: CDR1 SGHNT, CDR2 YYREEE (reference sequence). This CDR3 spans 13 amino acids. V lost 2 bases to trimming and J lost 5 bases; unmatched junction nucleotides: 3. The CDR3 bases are TGTGCCAGCAGCTTCGGACAGGCCGAGACCCAGTACTTC. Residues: CASSFGQAETQYF.

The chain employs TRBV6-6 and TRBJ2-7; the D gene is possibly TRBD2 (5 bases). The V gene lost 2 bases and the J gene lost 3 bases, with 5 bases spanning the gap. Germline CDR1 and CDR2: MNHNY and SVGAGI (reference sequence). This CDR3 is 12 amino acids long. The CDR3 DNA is TGTGCCAGCAGTTACCGGGACTACGAGCAGTACTTC. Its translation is CASSYRDYEQYF.

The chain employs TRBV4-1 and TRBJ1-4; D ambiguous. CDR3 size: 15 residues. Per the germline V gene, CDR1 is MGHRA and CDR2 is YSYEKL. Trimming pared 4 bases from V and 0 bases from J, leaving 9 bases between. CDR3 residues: CASSPAIATNEKLFF. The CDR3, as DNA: TGCGCCAGCAGCCCCGCGATTGCAACTAATGAAAAACTGTTTTTT.

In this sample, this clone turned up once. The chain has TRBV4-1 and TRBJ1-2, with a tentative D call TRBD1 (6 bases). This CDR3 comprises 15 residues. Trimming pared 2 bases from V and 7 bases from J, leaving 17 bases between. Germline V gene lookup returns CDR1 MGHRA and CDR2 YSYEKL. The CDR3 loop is CASSQNKGGTPGYTF. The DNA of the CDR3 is TGCGCCAGCAGCCAAAATAAGGGGGGGACCCCTGGCTACACCTTC.

The CDR3 here is CASSPPGQGATGELFF. The CDR3 DNA follows: TGTGCCAGCAGTCCACCCGGACAGGGGGCTACCGGGGAGCTGTTTTTT. This chain links TRBV27 with TRBJ2-2, with 11 bases aligning to TRBD1. Per the germline V gene, CDR1 is MNHEY and CDR2 is SMNVEV (reference sequence). The CDR3 length is 16 residues. Germline trimming cut 5 bases from V and 5 bases from J; bases unmatched to any gene: 7.

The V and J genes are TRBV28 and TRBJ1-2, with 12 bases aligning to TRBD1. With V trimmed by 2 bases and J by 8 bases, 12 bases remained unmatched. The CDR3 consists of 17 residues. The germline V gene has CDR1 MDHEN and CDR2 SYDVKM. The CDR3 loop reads CASSLGLGTGGLLGYTF. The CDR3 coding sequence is TGTGCCAGCAGTTTAGGTCTCGGGACAGGGGGCTTACTCGGCTACACCTTC.

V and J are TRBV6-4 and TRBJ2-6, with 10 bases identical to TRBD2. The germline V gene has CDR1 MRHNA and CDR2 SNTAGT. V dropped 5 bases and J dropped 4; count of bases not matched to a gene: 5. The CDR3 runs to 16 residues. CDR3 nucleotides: TGTGCCAGCAGTCAAGCGGGGGGGACCGGGGCCAACGTCCTGACTTTC. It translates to CASSQAGGTGANVLTF.

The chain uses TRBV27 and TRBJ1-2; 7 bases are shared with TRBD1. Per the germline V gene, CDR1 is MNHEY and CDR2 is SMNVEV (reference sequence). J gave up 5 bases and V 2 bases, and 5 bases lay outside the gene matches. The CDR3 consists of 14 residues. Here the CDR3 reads CASSLRQGLYGYTF. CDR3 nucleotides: TGTGCCAGCAGTTTAAGACAGGGACTTTATGGCTACACCTTC.

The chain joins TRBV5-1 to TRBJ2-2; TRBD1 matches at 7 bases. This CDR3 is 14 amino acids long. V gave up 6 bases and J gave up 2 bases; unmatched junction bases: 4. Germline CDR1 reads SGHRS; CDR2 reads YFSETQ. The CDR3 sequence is CASTYRGNTGELFF. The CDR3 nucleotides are TGCGCCAGCACCTACAGGGGAAACACCGGGGAGCTGTTTTTT.

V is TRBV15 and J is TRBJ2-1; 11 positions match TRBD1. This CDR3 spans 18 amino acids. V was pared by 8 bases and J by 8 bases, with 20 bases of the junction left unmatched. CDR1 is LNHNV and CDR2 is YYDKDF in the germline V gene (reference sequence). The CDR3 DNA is TGTGCCACCGCCCTAGGACAGGGGGCGTCCCCACAATGGGATGAGCAGTTCTTC. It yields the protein CATALGQGASPQWDEQFF.

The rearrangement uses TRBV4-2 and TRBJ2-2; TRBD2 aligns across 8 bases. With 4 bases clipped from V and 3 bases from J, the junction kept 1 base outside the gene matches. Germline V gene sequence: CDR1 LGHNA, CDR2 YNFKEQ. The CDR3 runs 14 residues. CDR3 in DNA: TGTGCCAGCAGCCTCGGGGGGGACACCGGGGAGCTGTTTTTT. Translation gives CASSLGGDTGELFF.